What follows are 3 T cell receptor beta chains derived from one specimen sequenced in a study of CD8 T cells in ankylosing spondylitis. A single record per CDR3 protein comes from TCRdb applying MiXCR to the 5' RACE reads. Counted here are around 150,000 distinct CDR3 sequences, under 14% occurring once; the ten biggest clones make up about 28%. Sequenced sample: blood, either unsorted or a sorted T cell fraction (not recorded which). The origin of the receptors is a male donor with ankylosing spondylitis or in good health (not recorded which).

This clonotype came up a few times. The V call is TRBV20-1, the J call TRBJ2-5; perhaps D is TRBD1 or TRBD2 (5 bases each). CDR3 size: 16 residues. CDR1 is DFQATT, CDR2 SNEGSKA, per germline (reference sequence). The germline V and J ends were trimmed by 0 bases and 2 bases, with 16 bases remaining between them. CDR3 bases: TGCAGTGCTAGAGACTACGAAGGGACCACTCAAGAGACCCAGTACTTC. Translated: CSARDYEGTTQETQYF.

This clonotype has a count of ten or more. The rearrangement uses TRBV7-8 and TRBJ2-7; a possible D gene is TRBD1 (5 bases). Germline loops: CDR1 SGHVS, CDR2 FQNEAQ. V lost 5 bases, J lost 2 bases, and 13 bases lay in between. The CDR3 has 14 amino acids. CDR3 sequence (DNA): TGTGCCAGCAGCGTCCAGGGCTTTCCCTACGAGCAGTACTTC. Translated: CASSVQGFPYEQYF.

This clonotype was picked up many times. The gene calls are TRBV10-3 and TRBJ1-1; possible D gene TRBD1, 6 bases. Trimming took 6 bases from V and 1 from J, leaving 15 bases between them. CDR3 length equals 15 residues. The germline CDR1 and CDR2 sequences are ENHRY and SYGVKD. The CDR3 protein is CAISGGQGKNTEAFF. The CDR3 DNA sequence: TGTGCCATCAGCGGAGGCCAGGGGAAGAACACTGAAGCTTTCTTT.